The next 16 T cell receptor beta chains were all read from a single sample in a study of T cells in Graves' hyperthyroidism and ophthalmopathy. Amplification targeted TCR beta CDR3 regions from RNA transcripts. An initial round of RT-PCR targeting the TCR CDR3 relied on the HTBI primer set. From the multiplex PCR reads, TCRdb called clonotypes with MiXCR, one entry per CDR3 protein. The sample lists hundreds of thousands of distinct CDR3 sequences, about 14% occurring once. Sequenced sample: blood. The receptors shown here come from a man aged 18 to 30 with Graves' ophthalmopathy.

This clonotype showed up just a few times. The rearrangement joins TRBV10-3 to TRBJ1-1; no clear D gene. V dropped 10 bases and J dropped 5 bases, with 14 bases sitting between them. Germline CDR1 and CDR2: ENHRY and SYGVKD. The CDR3 loop spans 12 amino acids. The CDR3 region has the DNA TGTGCCAGTCACGAGGGTCAGACTGAAGCTTTCTTT. The encoded protein is CASHEGQTEAFF.

This clonotype was counted many times. CDR3 bases: TGCAGTGCTTGGGAGAACACTGAAGCTTTCTTT. It yields the protein CSAWENTEAFF. This chain connects TRBV20-1 to TRBJ1-1; D is unresolved. The CDR3 spans 11 residues. Germline V gene lookup returns CDR1 DFQATT and CDR2 SNEGSKA (reference sequence). Trimming shortened V by 5 bases and J by 1 base, and 5 bases separated the two germline ends.

In its sample, this clonotype was seen many times. The chain employs TRBV12-3 or TRBV12-4 and TRBJ1-4; tentatively, D is TRBD1 (6 bases). The ends were cut back, 3 bases at V and 8 bases at J, with 16 bases in the middle. The length of the CDR3 is 15 residues. The CDR3 DNA follows: TGTGCCAGCAGTTTGAGGGGCCCGAGGGGGGAAAAACTGTTTTTT. Its protein is CASSLRGPRGEKLFF.

This clonotype was seen just once. The junction does not match germline at one end; this may be a read error. V and J are TRBV5-1 and TRBJ2-7; possible D gene TRBD1, 6 bases. The CDR3 is made up of 15 amino acids. Germline loops: CDR1 SGHRS, CDR2 YFSETQ. CDR3 coding DNA: TGCACCAGCAGCTTAGGGCAGGGGAGCTCCTACGAGCAGTACTTC. Protein sequence: CTSSLGQGSSYEQYF.

V is TRBV10-1 and J is TRBJ2-4, with 10 bases matching TRBD1. The CDR3 length is 15 residues. CDR1 WNHNN and CDR2 SYGVQD come from the germline V gene (reference sequence). V lost 3 bases and J lost 8; bases outside the gene matches: 7. CDR3 coding DNA: TGCGCCAGCAGTGAAGGAGGACAGGGGGGCGACATTCAGTACTTC. Translation gives CASSEGGQGGDIQYF.

Many counts were recorded for this clonotype. The chain uses TRBV5-1 and TRBJ2-1; 8 bases map to TRBD2. The germline CDR1 and CDR2 sequences are SGHRS and YFSETQ. V shed 2 bases, J shed 0 bases, and the junction held 13 bases outside the gene matches. The CDR3 length is 19 residues. CDR3 loop: CASSFNGGGYLSSYNEQFF. The DNA for the CDR3 is TGCGCCAGCAGCTTTAACGGCGGGGGGTACTTAAGCTCCTACAATGAGCAGTTCTTC.

In its sample, this clonotype was seen many times. One junction end does not reproduce the germline sequence, and a read error may be involved. The rearrangement uses TRBV5-1 and TRBJ2-7; TRBD2 matches at 13 bases. Germline V gene sequence: CDR1 SGHRS, CDR2 YFSETQ. The CDR3 is 15 residues long. CDR3 protein: CASSLGTSGTYEQYF. The CDR3 region has the DNA TGTGCCAGCAGTTTGGGGACTAGCGGGACCTACGAGCAGTACTTC.

Note on this clonotype: This may be a read error: a much more frequent sequence differs by one nucleotide. The V and J genes are TRBV20-1 and TRBJ1-1; no firm D call. Germline values: CDR1 DFQATT, CDR2 SNEGSKA (reference sequence). This CDR3 spans 13 amino acids. CDR3 residues: CSARVPENTEALF. The CDR3 region has the DNA TGCAGTGCTAGAGTTCCGGAGAACACTGAAGCTCTCTTT.

Ten or more counts support this clonotype. The chain joins TRBV12-3 or TRBV12-4 to TRBJ2-3; no reliable D call. CDR3 length: 14 residues. V was clipped by 1 base and J by 0 bases, with 5 bases between them. The CDR3 reads CASSLGWSTDTQYF. The CDR3 DNA is TGTGCCAGCAGTTTAGGGTGGAGCACAGATACGCAGTATTTT.

This clonotype has only a few counts. The chain joins TRBV7-2 to TRBJ2-7; D uncertain. Germline V gene lookup returns CDR1 SGHTA and CDR2 FQGNSA. V dropped 2 bases and J dropped 6 bases, with 14 bases sitting between them. The CDR3 is 14 amino acids. The CDR3 reads CASSLSVAVREQYF. In nucleotides, the CDR3 is TGTGCCAGCAGCTTAAGCGTCGCGGTTCGCGAGCAGTACTTC.

The gene calls are TRBV4-2 and TRBJ1-6; a possible D gene is TRBD1 (6 bases). The V gene's germline CDR1 is LGHNA and CDR2 YNFKEQ. V was pared by 5 bases and J by 8 bases, with 13 bases between. CDR3 length: 14 amino acids. CDR3 nucleotide sequence: TGTGCCAGCAGCGCTGTTAGGACAGATTCACCCCTCCACTTT. It specifies CASSAVRTDSPLHF.

This clonotype has at least ten counts. This chain uses TRBV29-1 with TRBJ1-2; 11 nucleotides line up with TRBD1. Per the germline V gene, CDR1 is SQVTM and CDR2 is ANQGSEA. This CDR3 spans 13 amino acids. Germline trimming cut 6 bases from V and 4 bases from J; bases unmatched to any gene: 4. The CDR3: CSVPGQGGYGYTF. The CDR3 nucleotides read TGCAGCGTACCGGGACAGGGGGGCTATGGCTACACCTTC. The full variable domain, in which reference TRBV29-1 and TRBJ1-2 provide the parts outside the CDR3, is SAVISQKPSRDICQRGTSLTIQCQVDSQVTMMFWYRQQPGQSLTLIATANQGSEATYESGFVIDKFPISRPNLTFSTLTVSNMSPEDSSIYLCSVPGQGGYGYTFGSGTRLTVV.

With respect to this clonotype: A much larger clone lies one base from this, so it may be a read error. The chain uses TRBV24-1 and TRBJ2-7; 8 bases are shared with TRBD1. J gave up 2 bases and V 5 bases, and 1 base lay outside the gene matches. Germline values: CDR1 KGHDR, CDR2 SFDVKD. The CDR3 extends over 13 amino acids. The CDR3 nucleotides read TGTGCCACCAGTGGCAGGGGGCCCTACGAGCAGTACTTC. It translates to CATSGRGPYEQYF.

V gene TRBV19 combines with J gene TRBJ1-5, with 8 positions matching TRBD1. With 4 bases clipped from V and 7 bases from J, the junction kept 9 bases outside the gene matches. This CDR3 comprises 15 residues. Per the germline V gene, CDR1 is LNHDA and CDR2 is SQIVND (reference sequence). CDR3 coding DNA: TGTGCCAGTAGTAACCCAGGGGGCAACGGGCAGCCCCAGCATTTT. Its translation is CASSNPGGNGQPQHF.

This clonotype was found many times. The rearrangement uses TRBV12-3 or TRBV12-4 and TRBJ2-3, with 10 bases matching TRBD2. Trimming took 2 bases from V and 5 from J; bases not matched to a gene: 10. This CDR3 comprises 17 residues. Here the CDR3 reads CASSLMGVAGGVDTQYF. CDR3 DNA sequence: TGTGCCAGCAGTTTAATGGGTGTAGCGGGGGGCGTAGATACGCAGTATTTT.

This clonotype has a count of ten or more. The chain is built from TRBV2 and TRBJ2-1; a weak D match, TRBD2 (5 bases). The CDR3 consists of 13 residues. The ends were cut back, 10 bases at V and 0 bases at J, with 10 bases in the middle. CDR1 is SNHLY and CDR2 is FYNNEI in the germline V gene. The DNA of the CDR3 is TGTGCCATCCGGGAAAGCTCCTACAATGAGCAGTTCTTC. It yields the protein CAIRESSYNEQFF.